This record covers a single T cell receptor (beta chain). V lost 3 bases to trimming and J lost 10 bases, with 12 bases between them. This CDR3 region has 12 residues. The entry originates in a study of blood T cell repertoires in COVID-19. Study-wide background: Researchers got acute and convalescent COVID-19 samples from the United States, Italy and Spain. Nucleic acid was either cDNA or gDNA, and it came from T cells, B-cell-depleted T cells, or PBMCs.

Per the study methods: Reference gene primer amplification gave nucleated cell count estimates. Assay: immunoSEQ multiplex PCR; the TCRdb copy retains only in-frame clones and omits some. That table gives V, J and clone size, and the DNA gave D and trimming. This sample yields 250,000 to 300,000 clones, of which around 85% are seen a single time; roughly 5% belongs to the top ten. The chain combines TRBV12-3 or TRBV12-4 with TRBJ1-1; a weak D match, TRBD1 (6 bases). Sequenced sample: peripheral blood. The sequence came from a man aged 45-60 years with active or convalescent COVID-19. CDR3: CASSLAGVGAFF. The CDR3 DNA is TGTGCCAGCAGTTTGGCAGGGGTTGGAGCTTTCTTT.